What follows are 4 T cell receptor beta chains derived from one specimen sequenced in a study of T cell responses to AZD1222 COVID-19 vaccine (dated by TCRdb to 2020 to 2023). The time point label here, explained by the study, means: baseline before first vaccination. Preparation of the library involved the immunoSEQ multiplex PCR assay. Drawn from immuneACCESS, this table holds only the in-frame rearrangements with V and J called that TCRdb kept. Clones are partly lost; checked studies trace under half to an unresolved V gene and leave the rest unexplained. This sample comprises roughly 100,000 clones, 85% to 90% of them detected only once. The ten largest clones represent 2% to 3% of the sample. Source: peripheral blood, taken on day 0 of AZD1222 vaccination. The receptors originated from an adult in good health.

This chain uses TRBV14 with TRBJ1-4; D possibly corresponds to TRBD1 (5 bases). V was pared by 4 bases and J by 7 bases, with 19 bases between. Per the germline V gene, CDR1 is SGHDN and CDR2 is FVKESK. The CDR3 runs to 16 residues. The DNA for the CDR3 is TGTGCCAGCAGCCGGGGCGGATCCCGGCTTGGTGAAAAACTGTTTTTT. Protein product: CASSRGGSRLGEKLFF.

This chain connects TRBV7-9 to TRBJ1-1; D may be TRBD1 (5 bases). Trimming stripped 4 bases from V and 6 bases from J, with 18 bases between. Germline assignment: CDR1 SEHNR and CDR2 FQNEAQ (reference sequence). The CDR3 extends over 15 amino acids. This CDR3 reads CASSSRGQGTSEAFF. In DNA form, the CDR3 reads TGTGCCAGCAGCTCCCGAGGCCAGGGCACGTCTGAAGCTTTCTTT.

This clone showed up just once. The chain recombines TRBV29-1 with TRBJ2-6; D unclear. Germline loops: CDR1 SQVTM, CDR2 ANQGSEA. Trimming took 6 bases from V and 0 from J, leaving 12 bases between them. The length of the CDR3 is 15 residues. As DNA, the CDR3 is TGCAGCGTCGGACCTAACCCCTCTGGGGCCAACGTCCTGACTTTC. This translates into CSVGPNPSGANVLTF.

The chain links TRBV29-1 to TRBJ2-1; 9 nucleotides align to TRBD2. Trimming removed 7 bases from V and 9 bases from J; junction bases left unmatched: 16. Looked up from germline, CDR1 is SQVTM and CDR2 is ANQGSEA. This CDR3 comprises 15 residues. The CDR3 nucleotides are TGCAGCGCCGAGAGCGGCGGGAGGGCGTTTCTTGAGCAGTTCTTC. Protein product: CSAESGGRAFLEQFF.